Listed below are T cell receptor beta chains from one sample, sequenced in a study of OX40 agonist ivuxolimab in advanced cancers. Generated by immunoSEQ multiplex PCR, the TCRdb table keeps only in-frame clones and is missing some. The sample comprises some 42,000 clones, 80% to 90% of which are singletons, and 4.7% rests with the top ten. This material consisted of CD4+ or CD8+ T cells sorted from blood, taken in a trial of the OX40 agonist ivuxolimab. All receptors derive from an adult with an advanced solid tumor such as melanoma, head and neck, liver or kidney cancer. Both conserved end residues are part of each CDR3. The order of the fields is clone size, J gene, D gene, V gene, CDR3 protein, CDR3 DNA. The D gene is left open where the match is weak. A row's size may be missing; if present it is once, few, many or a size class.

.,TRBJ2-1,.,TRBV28,CASSPLGGQNEQFF,TGTGCCAGCAGCCCATTAGGGGGGCAGAATGAGCAGTTCTTC
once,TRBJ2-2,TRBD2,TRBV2,CASSLDTSANTGELFF,TGTGCCAGCAGCCTCGACACTAGCGCGAACACCGGGGAGCTGTTTTTT
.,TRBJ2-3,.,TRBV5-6,CASSFRTGRGADTQYF,TGTGCCAGCAGCTTTCGGACAGGGAGGGGAGCGGATACGCAGTATTTT
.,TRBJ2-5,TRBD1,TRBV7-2,CASSLVGTGGSETQYF,TGTGCCAGCAGCTTAGTAGGGACAGGGGGCTCTGAGACCCAGTACTTC
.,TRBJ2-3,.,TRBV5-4,CASSFNRVTDTQYF,TGTGCCAGCAGCTTTAACAGGGTAACAGATACGCAGTATTTT
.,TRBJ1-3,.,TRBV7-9,CASSLSSSYSGNTIYF,TGTGCCAGCAGCTTAAGCAGTTCCTACTCTGGAAACACCATATATTTT
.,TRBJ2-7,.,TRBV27,CASIPCPYEQYF,TGTGCCAGCATTCCTTGCCCCTACGAGCAGTACTTC
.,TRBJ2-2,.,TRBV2,CASSEQGLNTGELFF,TGTGCCAGCAGTGAACAGGGCCTGAACACCGGGGAGCTGTTTTTT
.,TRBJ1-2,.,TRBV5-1,CASSLNYKPNYGYTF,TGCGCCAGCAGCTTGAACTATAAACCTAACTATGGCTACACCTTC
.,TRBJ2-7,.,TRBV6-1,CASSEWGGLSYEQYF,TGTGCCAGCAGTGAATGGGGCGGACTCTCCTACGAGCAGTACTTC
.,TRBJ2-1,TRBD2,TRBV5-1,CASSVRSGSRYNEQFF,TGCGCCAGCAGCGTGCGTAGCGGGAGCAGGTACAATGAGCAGTTCTTC
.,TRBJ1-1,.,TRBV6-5,CASLGRGSTEAFF,TGTGCCAGCCTGGGCAGGGGAAGTACTGAAGCTTTCTTT
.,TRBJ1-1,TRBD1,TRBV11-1,CASSFGRDGTGGKAFF,TGTGCCAGCAGCTTCGGAAGGGACGGGACAGGGGGAAAAGCTTTCTTT
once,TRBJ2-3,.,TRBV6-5,CASSYSRRADTQYF,TGTGCCAGCAGTTACTCGAGGCGGGCAGATACGCAGTATTTT
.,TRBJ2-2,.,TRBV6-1,CASPNLDTGELFF,TGTGCCAGCCCAAACCTCGACACCGGGGAGCTGTTTTTT
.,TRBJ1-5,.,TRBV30,CAWSHNWDTSQPQHF,TGTGCCTGGAGCCACAACTGGGACACCTCCCAGCCCCAGCATTTT
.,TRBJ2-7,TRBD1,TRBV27,CASSSRTGFSYEQYF,TGTGCCAGCAGTTCCAGGACAGGGTTCTCCTACGAGCAGTACTTC
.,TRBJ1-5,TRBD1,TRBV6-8,CASSGVGRDRVRGGGNQPQHF,TGTGCCAGCAGTGGGGTAGGCCGGGACAGGGTTCGTGGAGGTGGCAATCAGCCCCAGCATTTT
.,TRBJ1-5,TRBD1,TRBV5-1,CASSSGQGDNQPQHF,TGCGCCAGCAGCTCAGGACAGGGGGACAATCAGCCCCAGCATTTT
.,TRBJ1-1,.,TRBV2,CASNKEGPEYTEAFF,TGTGCCAGCAACAAAGAGGGGCCCGAGTACACTGAAGCTTTCTTT
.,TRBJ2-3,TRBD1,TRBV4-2,CASSQQQGQGTDTQYF,TGTGCCAGCAGCCAACAACAGGGACAGGGCACAGATACGCAGTATTTT
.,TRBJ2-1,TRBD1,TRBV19,CASLLTGGYEQFF,TGTGCCAGTCTCCTAACAGGGGGGTACGAGCAGTTCTTC
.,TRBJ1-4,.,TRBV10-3,CAISELSTVQGRGNGGEKLFF,TGTGCCATCAGTGAGTTGTCGACGGTCCAGGGCAGGGGTAATGGTGGAGAAAAACTGTTTTTT
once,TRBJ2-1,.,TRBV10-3,CAISERLNNEQFF,TGTGCCATCAGTGAGCGACTCAACAATGAGCAGTTCTTC
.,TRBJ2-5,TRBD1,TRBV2,CASSPPPGGETQYF,TGTGCCAGCAGCCCCCCCCCAGGGGGTGAGACCCAGTACTTC
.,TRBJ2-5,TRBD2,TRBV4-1,CASSLAGGETQYF,TGCGCCAGCAGCCTGGCGGGAGGTGAGACCCAGTACTTC
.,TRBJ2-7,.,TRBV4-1,CASSQRVGSYEQYF,TGCGCCAGCAGCCAGCGGGTGGGCTCCTACGAGCAGTACTTC
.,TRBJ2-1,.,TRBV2,CASSLGGLNNEQFF,TGTGCCAGCAGCCTCGGGGGACTCAACAATGAGCAGTTCTTC
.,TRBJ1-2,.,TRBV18,CASSLTGLDYGYTF,TGTGCCAGCTCACTTACAGGGCTAGACTATGGCTACACCTTC
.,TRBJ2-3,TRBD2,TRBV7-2,CASSLRPGGDTDTQYF,TGTGCCAGCAGCTTAAGGCCGGGGGGGGACACAGATACGCAGTATTTT
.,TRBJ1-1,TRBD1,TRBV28,CASSSQGVLNEAFF,TGTGCCAGCAGTTCACAGGGGGTCCTCAATGAAGCTTTCTTT
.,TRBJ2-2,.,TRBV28,CASSLRTGELFF,TGTGCCAGCAGTTTGCGCACCGGGGAGCTGTTTTTT
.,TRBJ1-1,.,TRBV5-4,CASSPGGPNTEAFF,TGTGCCAGCAGCCCGGGGGGCCCAAACACTGAAGCTTTCTTT
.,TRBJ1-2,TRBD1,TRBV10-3,CAISEPRTGNEGYTF,TGTGCCATCAGTGAGCCCCGGACAGGGAACGAAGGCTACACCTTC
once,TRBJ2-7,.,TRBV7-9,CASSLSRYEQYF,TGTGCCAGCAGCCTTTCGCGGTACGAGCAGTACTTC
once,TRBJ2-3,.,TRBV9,CASSVGTYTDTQYF,TGTGCCAGCAGCGTAGGAACTTACACAGATACGCAGTATTTT
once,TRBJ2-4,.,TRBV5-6,CASSSTYVAKNIQYF,TGTGCCAGCAGCTCCACCTATGTGGCCAAAAACATTCAGTACTTC
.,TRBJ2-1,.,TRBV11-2,CASSLGQNNEQFF,TGTGCCAGCAGCTTAGGACAGAACAATGAGCAGTTCTTC
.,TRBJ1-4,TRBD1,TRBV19,CASTATGVWEKLFF,TGTGCCAGTACCGCGACAGGGGTTTGGGAAAAACTGTTTTTT
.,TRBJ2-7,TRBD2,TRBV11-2,CASRRTSASSYF,TGTGCCAGCAGGCGGACTAGCGCCTCTTCGTACTTC
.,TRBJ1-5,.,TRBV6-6,CASSTNRFSNQPQHF,TGTGCCAGCAGTACCAACAGGTTTAGCAATCAGCCCCAGCATTTT
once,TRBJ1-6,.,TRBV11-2,CASSLTGLGNSPLHF,TGTGCCAGCAGCTTAACGGGGCTCGGTAATTCACCCCTCCACTTT
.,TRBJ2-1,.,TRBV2,CASKDLGAPNEQFF,TGTGCCAGCAAAGACCTAGGGGCTCCGAATGAGCAGTTCTTC
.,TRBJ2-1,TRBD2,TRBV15,CATSGRSGTSGSNEQFF,TGTGCCACCAGCGGTCGGTCCGGGACTAGCGGGAGTAATGAGCAGTTCTTC
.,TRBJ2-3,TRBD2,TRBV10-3,CATRLAGEVDTQYF,TGTGCCACCAGACTAGCGGGAGAGGTGGATACGCAGTATTTT
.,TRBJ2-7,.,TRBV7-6,CASSLAGQTYEQYF,TGTGCCAGCAGCTTAGCCGGACAGACCTACGAGCAGTACTTC